This entry lists 7 T cell receptor beta chains sequenced from one sample in a study of long-term antiretroviral therapy in people with HIV. An immunoSEQ assay, version v3.0, was performed at survey level. The protocol was immunoSEQ multiplex PCR, while the TCRdb copy is restricted to in-frame clones and leaves out a portion. The repertoire has 30,000 to 40,000 clones, roughly three quarters of them found once; the top ten carry 3% to 3.5%. The material sequenced was unsorted PBMCs, taken 1.9 years after starting antiretroviral therapy. The origin of the receptors is a man aged 18-30 years with HIV.

The genes are TRBV5-5 and TRBJ2-3, with unresolved D. The length of the CDR3 is 13 residues. Germline CDR1 reads SGHKS; CDR2 reads YYEKEE (reference sequence). Trimming took off 5 bases at V and 1 base at J, with 8 bases between the two ends. As DNA, the CDR3 is TGTGCCAGCAGTAAACGCGGCACAGATACGCAGTATTTT. As protein: CASSKRGTDTQYF.

The CDR3 region is CASSEGQGASPLHF. The DNA for the CDR3 is TGTGCCAGCAGTGAAGGACAGGGGGCTTCACCCCTCCACTTT. This chain uses TRBV6-1 with TRBJ1-6, with 10 bases fitting TRBD1. Trimming at V came to 1 base and at J to 9 bases, leaving 0 bases not matched to a gene. Germline V gene sequence: CDR1 MNHNS, CDR2 SASEGT. This CDR3 has 14 residues.

The chain couples TRBV30 to TRBJ1-2, with 9 bases lining up with TRBD1. With V trimmed by 0 bases and J by 5 bases, 4 bases remained unmatched. Germline V gives CDR1 GTSNPN, CDR2 SVGIG (reference sequence). The CDR3 runs to 14 residues. CDR3 coding DNA: TGTGCCTGGAGTGTCACAGGGGGCGCGTATGGCTACACCTTC. This encodes CAWSVTGGAYGYTF.

This chain joins TRBV5-6 and TRBJ2-2, with 11 bases fitting TRBD2. The germline V gene has CDR1 SGHDT and CDR2 YYEEEE. CDR3 length equals 18 residues. Losses at the gene ends were 4 bases for V and 6 bases for J; bases not matched to a gene: 14. The CDR3 DNA sequence: TGTGCCAGCAGCCTCCCCCGGGGACTAGCGGATACGCCCGGGGAGCTGTTTTTT. This gives the protein CASSLPRGLADTPGELFF.

The CDR3 sequence is CASSPVRGGSYNEQFF. The CDR3 bases are TGTGCCAGCAGCCCCGTCCGGGGCGGCTCCTACAATGAGCAGTTCTTC. The J gene is TRBJ2-1, the V gene TRBV11-2; the D gene could be TRBD1 or TRBD2 (5 bases each). This CDR3 spans 16 amino acids. The V and J ends lost 5 bases and 0 bases respectively, with 14 bases between them. Germline lookup yields CDR1 SGHAT and CDR2 FQNNGV.

The chain carries TRBV30 and TRBJ1-1; D is ambiguous. In germline, CDR1 is GTSNPN, CDR2 SVGIG (reference sequence). V was pared by 4 bases and J by 4 bases, with 13 bases between. The length of the CDR3 is 13 residues. CDR3 sequence (DNA): TGTGCCTGGACCAGAGGGTCGGGCACTGAAGCTTTCTTT. As protein: CAWTRGSGTEAFF.

This clone was observed once. The gene calls are TRBV7-2 and TRBJ1-2; D is undetermined. The germline V gene encodes CDR1 SGHTA and CDR2 FQGNSA. The CDR3 contains 13 residues. The germline V and J ends were trimmed by 5 bases and 4 bases, with 11 bases remaining between them. The CDR3 protein is CASSRTAAYGYTF. The CDR3 DNA follows: TGTGCCAGCAGCAGGACGGCTGCCTATGGCTACACCTTC. The full variable domain, with the rest looked up from reference TRBV7-2 and TRBJ1-2, is GAGVSQSPSNKVTEKGKDVELRCDPISGHTALYWYRQSLGQGLEFLIYFQGNSAPDKSGLPSDRFSAERTGGSVSTLTIQRTQQEDSAVYLCASSRTAAYGYTFGSGTRLTVV.